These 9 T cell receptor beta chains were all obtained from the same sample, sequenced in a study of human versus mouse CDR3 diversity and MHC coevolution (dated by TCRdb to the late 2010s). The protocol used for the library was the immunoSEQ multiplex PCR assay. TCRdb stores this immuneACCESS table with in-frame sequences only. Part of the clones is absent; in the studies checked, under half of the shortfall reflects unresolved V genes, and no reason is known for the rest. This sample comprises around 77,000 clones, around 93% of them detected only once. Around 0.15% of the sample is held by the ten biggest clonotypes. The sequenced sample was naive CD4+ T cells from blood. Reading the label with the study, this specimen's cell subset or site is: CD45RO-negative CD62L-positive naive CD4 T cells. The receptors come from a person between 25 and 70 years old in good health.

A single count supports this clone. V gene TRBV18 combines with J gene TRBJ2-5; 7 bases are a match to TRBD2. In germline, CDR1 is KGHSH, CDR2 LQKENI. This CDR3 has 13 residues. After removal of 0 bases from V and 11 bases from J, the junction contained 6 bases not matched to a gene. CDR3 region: CASSPPASREQYF. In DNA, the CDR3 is TGTGCCAGCTCACCACCGGCTTCGCGGGAGCAGTACTTC.

CDR3 residues: CASSANRGLSLNTEAFF. In DNA form, the CDR3 reads TGTGCCAGTAGTGCGAACAGGGGATTGTCCCTGAACACTGAAGCTTTCTTT. The chain has TRBV19 and TRBJ1-1, with 7 nucleotides matching TRBD1. The CDR3 length is 17 residues. J lost 0 bases, V lost 5 bases, and 12 bases had no gene match. Per germline, CDR1 LNHDA and CDR2 SQIVND (reference sequence). Full variable domain (outside the CDR3, taken from reference TRBV19 and TRBJ1-1): DGGITQSPKYLFRKEGQNVTLSCEQNLNHDAMYWYRQDPGQGLRLIYYSQIVNDFQKGDIAEGYSVSREKKESFPLTVTSAQKNPTAFYLCASSANRGLSLNTEAFFGQGTRLTVV.

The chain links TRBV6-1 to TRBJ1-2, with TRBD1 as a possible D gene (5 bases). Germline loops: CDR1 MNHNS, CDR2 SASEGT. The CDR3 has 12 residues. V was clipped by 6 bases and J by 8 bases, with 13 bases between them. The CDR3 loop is CASRDAGEGYTF. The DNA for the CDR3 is TGTGCCAGCAGGGACGCGGGGGAGGGCTACACCTTC.

CDR3: CASSASGAFLEQFF. The CDR3 DNA reads TGTGCCAGCAGTGCAAGCGGGGCCTTCTTGGAGCAGTTCTTC. The J gene is TRBJ2-1, the V gene TRBV6-1, with 7 bases aligning to TRBD2. Germline V lookup: CDR1 MNHNS, CDR2 SASEGT. The CDR3 is 14 residues long. V gave up 4 bases and J gave up 10 bases; unmatched junction bases: 10.

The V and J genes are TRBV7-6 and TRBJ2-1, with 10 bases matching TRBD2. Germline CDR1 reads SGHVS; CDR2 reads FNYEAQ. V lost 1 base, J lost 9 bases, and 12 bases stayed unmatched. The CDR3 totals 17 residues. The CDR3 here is CASSLVSSGSNIIEQFF. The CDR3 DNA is TGTGCCAGCAGCTTAGTTTCTAGCGGGAGTAATATTATTGAGCAGTTCTTC.

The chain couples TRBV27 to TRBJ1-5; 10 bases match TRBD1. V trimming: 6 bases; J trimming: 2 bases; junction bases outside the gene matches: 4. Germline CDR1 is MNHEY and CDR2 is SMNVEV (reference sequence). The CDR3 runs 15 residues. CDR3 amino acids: CASSPGTGGNQPQHF. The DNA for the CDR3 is TGTGCCAGCAGCCCAGGGACAGGGGGCAATCAGCCCCAGCATTTT.

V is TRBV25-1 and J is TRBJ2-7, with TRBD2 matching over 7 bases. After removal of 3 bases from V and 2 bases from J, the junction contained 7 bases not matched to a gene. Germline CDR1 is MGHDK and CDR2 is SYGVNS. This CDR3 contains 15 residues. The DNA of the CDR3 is TGTGCCAGCAGTGATCAGGGAGGGAGGGCCTACGAGCAGTACTTC. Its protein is CASSDQGGRAYEQYF.

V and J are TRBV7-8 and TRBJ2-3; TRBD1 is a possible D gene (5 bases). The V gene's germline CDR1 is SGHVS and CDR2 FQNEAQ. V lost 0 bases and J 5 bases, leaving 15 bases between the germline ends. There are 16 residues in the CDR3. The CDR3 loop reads CASSLAPWAREDTQYF. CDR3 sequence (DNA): TGTGCCAGCAGCTTAGCGCCGTGGGCCAGGGAAGATACGCAGTATTTT.

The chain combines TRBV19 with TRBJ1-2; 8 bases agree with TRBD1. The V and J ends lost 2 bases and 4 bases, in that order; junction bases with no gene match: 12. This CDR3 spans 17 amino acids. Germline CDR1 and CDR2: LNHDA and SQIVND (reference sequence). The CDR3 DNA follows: TGTGCCAGTAGTATAAGATTGGGGACAGGCGACGCCTATGGCTACACCTTC. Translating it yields CASSIRLGTGDAYGYTF.